This TCR beta chain was sequenced for a study of human CD8 memory T cell subsets. Regarding the study as a whole: Diversity in stem-like memory and precursor exhausted T cells was similarly high, unlike effector memory cells.

Production of TCR beta libraries used UMI-labeled 5' RACE as the method. TCRdb processed the 5' RACE reads again and assigns one entry to each CDR3 protein, with no DNA. This sample carries approximately 7,000 distinct CDR3 sequences, with about a quarter going to the ten biggest clones. With respect to this clonotype: The antigen remains unidentified.

Germline CDR1 and CDR2: SGHAT and FQNNGV. This CDR3 is 16 amino acids long. The sequenced sample was CD8+ stem-like memory T cells (TSCM and TCM) sorted from PBMCs. Subset specified: stem-like memory CD8 T cells (TSTEM), CCR7+ PD-1- TIGIT-. This chain uses TRBV11-2 with TRBJ2-7; TCRdb lists TRBD2, though no DNA is available to test this call. The receptor was isolated from a human donor in good health. The CDR3 region is CASSLGASAAIYEQYF.